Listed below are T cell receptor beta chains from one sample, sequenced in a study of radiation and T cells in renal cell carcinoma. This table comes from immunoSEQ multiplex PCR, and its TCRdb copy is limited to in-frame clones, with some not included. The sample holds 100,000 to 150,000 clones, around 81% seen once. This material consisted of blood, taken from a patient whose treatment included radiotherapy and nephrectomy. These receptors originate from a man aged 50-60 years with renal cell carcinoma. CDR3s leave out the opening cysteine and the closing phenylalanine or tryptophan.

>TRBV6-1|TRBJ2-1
ASSSRGGTRNEQF
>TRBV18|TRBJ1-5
ASSKGTSGNQPQH
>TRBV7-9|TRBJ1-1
ASSSNRGNTEAF
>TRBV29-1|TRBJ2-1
SAVNQGAGEQF
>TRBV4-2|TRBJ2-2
ASCRGTDGNTGELF
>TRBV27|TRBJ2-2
ASSLGQGITGELF
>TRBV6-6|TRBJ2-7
ASSGAWGSYEQY
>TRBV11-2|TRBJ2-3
ASSLDLGIDTQY
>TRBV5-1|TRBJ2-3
ASSRGTGPDTQY
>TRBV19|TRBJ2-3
ASSNGPGGAADTQY
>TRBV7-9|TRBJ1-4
ASSPLGGIEKLF
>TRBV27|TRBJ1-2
ASSARVWGGYT
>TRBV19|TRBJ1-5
ASSAGVNQPQH
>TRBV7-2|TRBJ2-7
ASSRGDYEQY
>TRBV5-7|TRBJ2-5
ASSLKDGLETQY
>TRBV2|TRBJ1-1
ASSSRGLNTEAF